This T cell receptor beta chain is drawn from a study of CD8 T cells in ankylosing spondylitis. Study observations and caveats: Researchers reportedly found disease-linked clones significantly enriched in matched ankylosing spondylitis synovial fluid. Seemingly characteristic of ankylosing spondylitis blood was a TCR beta motif consisting of 7 or 8 highly homologous variants.

On this clonotype: Its antigen is unidentified.

Each CDR3 protein gets one entry after TCRdb re-called the 5' RACE reads with MiXCR. The repertoire holds some 330,000 distinct CDR3 sequences, roughly 8% seen once, with roughly 15% in the top ten. V was pared by 4 bases and J by 6 bases, with 13 bases between. The CDR3 consists of 13 residues. Germline CDR1 MNHEY, CDR2 SMNVEV (reference sequence). V usage is TRBV27 and J usage is TRBJ2-7; weak D call: TRBD2 (5 bases). The TCR sequence derives from a male donor with ankylosing spondylitis. The sample consisted of blood, either unsorted or a sorted T cell fraction (not recorded which). CDR3 loop: CASSSPGFTEQYF. CDR3 nucleotides: TGTGCCAGCAGTTCACCGGGATTCACCGAGCAGTACTTC.